This T cell receptor beta chain emerged from a study of T cell changes during pregnancy in multiple sclerosis. Germline V CDR1 and CDR2: GTSNPN, SVGIG (reference sequence). The CDR3 is 15 residues long. V shed 3 bases and J 6 bases; nucleotides not matched to a gene: 10. Profiling relied on immunoSEQ multiplex PCR, and the TCRdb table lists in-frame clones only, not all of them. The data contain around 100,000 clones, 94% of them singletons. The sequenced sample was peripheral blood, obtained before pregnancy. The receptor was isolated from a female donor with multiple sclerosis, enrolled in a pregnancy study. V usage is TRBV30 and J usage is TRBJ2-1, with 8 bases fitting TRBD1. CDR3: CAWSVGQGKLNEQFF. The CDR3 DNA follows: TGTGCCTGGAGCGTCGGACAGGGTAAACTCAATGAGCAGTTCTTC.